Below are 15 T cell receptor beta chains sequenced from a single sample in a study of blood T cell repertoires in COVID-19. Repertoires were generated with immunoSEQ multiplex PCR, while TCRdb's copy carries only in-frame clones and drops some. Here the sample spans about 410,000 clones, approximately 90% being singletons. What was sequenced was peripheral blood. These receptors were taken from a woman aged 25 to 45 with active or convalescent COVID-19.

The chain's CDR3 is CASSQDAEATNEKLFF. In nucleotides, the CDR3 is TGTGCCAGCAGCCAAGACGCGGAGGCAACTAATGAAAAACTGTTTTTT. The chain uses TRBV3-1 (or the pseudogene TRBV3-2) and TRBJ1-4; D not resolved. The germline V gene encodes CDR1 LGHDT and CDR2 YNNKEL (reference sequence). The germline V and J ends were trimmed by 0 bases and 0 bases, with 8 bases remaining between them. The CDR3 consists of 16 residues.

This clone was seen a handful of times. CDR3 region: CASSLIGSDQGYTF. The DNA for the CDR3 is TGTGCCAGCAGCTTAATCGGGTCAGATCAAGGCTACACCTTC. This chain links TRBV7-9 with TRBJ1-2; D unclear. With 2 bases removed from V and 8 bases from J, the gap between germline ends came to 15 bases. Germline lookup yields CDR1 SEHNR and CDR2 FQNEAQ (reference sequence). This CDR3 contains 14 residues.

The V gene is TRBV29-1, the J gene TRBJ2-1; 7 nucleotides align to TRBD2. There are 14 residues in the CDR3. V trimming: 7 bases; J trimming: 2 bases; junction bases outside the gene matches: 8. Germline V CDR1 and CDR2: SQVTM, ANQGSEA. The DNA for the CDR3 is TGCAGCGGGTACTCTAGCGGAGCCTACAATGAGCAGTTCTTC. This sequence encodes CSGYSSGAYNEQFF.

The V gene is TRBV4-1, the J gene TRBJ2-3; D gene uncertain. The length of the CDR3 is 15 residues. The germline V and J ends were trimmed by 2 bases and 0 bases, with 9 bases remaining between them. Germline CDR1 and CDR2: MGHRA and YSYEKL. This chain's CDR3 is CASSQIVLSTDTQYF. DNA of the CDR3: TGCGCCAGCAGCCAAATCGTACTTAGCACAGATACGCAGTATTTT.

This sequence joins TRBV13 and TRBJ2-7; 8 nucleotides agree with TRBD2. Trimming cost V 3 bases and J 6 bases; bases outside gene matches: 16. The CDR3 runs 17 residues. CDR1 is PRHDT, CDR2 FYEKMQ, per germline (reference sequence). CDR3 residues: CASSFFSRGGRLSEQYF. For the CDR3, the DNA is TGTGCCAGCAGCTTCTTTTCCCGCGGGGGGAGATTATCCGAGCAGTACTTC.

The chain couples TRBV4-2 to TRBJ2-7; TRBD2 matches at 8 bases. V was clipped by 0 bases and J by 4 bases; unmatched bases: 5. The CDR3 is 15 residues long. Germline loops: CDR1 LGHNA, CDR2 YNFKEQ. This chain's CDR3 is CASSQEVSGAYEQYF. The CDR3 coding sequence is TGTGCCAGCAGCCAAGAGGTTAGCGGGGCTTACGAGCAGTACTTC.

This clone was observed a handful of times. The V and J genes are TRBV27 and TRBJ1-1, with D maybe TRBD1 (6 bases). The V gene's germline CDR1 is MNHEY and CDR2 SMNVEV (reference sequence). V lost 8 bases, J lost 6 bases, and 16 bases lay in between. This CDR3 has 13 amino acids. The DNA for the CDR3 is TGTGCCAGCGGGTACCGGACAGACGCTGAAGCTTTCTTT. This translates into CASGYRTDAEAFF.

V gene TRBV15 combines with J gene TRBJ2-1; 13 bases align to TRBD2. The germline gives CDR1 LNHNV, CDR2 YYDKDF (reference sequence). The V segment lost 7 bases and the J segment 4 bases; nucleotides outside the gene matches: 7. The CDR3 extends over 16 amino acids. This CDR3 reads CATTKLAGGAYNEQFF. Here the CDR3 DNA reads TGTGCCACCACCAAACTAGCGGGAGGGGCATACAATGAGCAGTTCTTC. The complete variable domain, with remaining parts taken from reference TRBV15 and TRBJ2-1, reads DAMVIQNPRYQVTQFGKPVTLSCSQTLNHNVMYWYQQKSSQAPKLLFHYYDKDFNNEADTPDNFQSRRPNTSFCFLDIRSPGLGDTAMYLCATTKLAGGAYNEQFFGPGTRLTVL.

The chain uses TRBV18 and TRBJ2-1; 11 nucleotides line up with TRBD2. The CDR3 is made up of 14 amino acids. The V gene's germline CDR1 is KGHSH and CDR2 LQKENI. The V and J ends lost 3 bases and 10 bases, in that order; junction bases with no gene match: 5. CDR3 coding DNA: TGTGCCAGCTCACCGGCACTAGCGGGAGCCGAGCAGTTCTTC. The encoded protein is CASSPALAGAEQFF.

This clone appeared a few times. This chain connects TRBV19 to TRBJ1-2; D call uncertain. Germline V gene sequence: CDR1 LNHDA, CDR2 SQIVND (reference sequence). With 3 bases removed from V and 4 bases from J, the gap between germline ends came to 21 bases. The CDR3 totals 17 residues. This CDR3 reads CASSIHYQAPDAYGYTF. CDR3 nucleotides: TGTGCCAGTAGTATCCATTATCAGGCTCCTGATGCCTATGGCTACACCTTC. The variable domain in full, with the rest retrieved from reference TRBV19 and TRBJ1-2, is DGGITQSPKYLFRKEGQNVTLSCEQNLNHDAMYWYRQDPGQGLRLIYYSQIVNDFQKGDIAEGYSVSREKKESFPLTVTSAQKNPTAFYLCASSIHYQAPDAYGYTFGSGTRLTVV.

The chain is built from TRBV4-1 and TRBJ2-1; 8 bases are a match to TRBD1. The ends lost 0 bases at V and 1 base at J; junction bases unmatched: 2. CDR1 and CDR2 from the germline V gene are MGHRA and YSYEKL. The CDR3 covers 16 residues. In DNA form, the CDR3 reads TGCGCCAGCAGCCAAGACACAGGGGGATCCTACAATGAGCAGTTCTTC. It codes for CASSQDTGGSYNEQFF.

V gene TRBV6-2 or TRBV6-3 combines with J gene TRBJ2-1; TRBD2 matches 7 bases. CDR3 size: 16 residues. The V gene end was trimmed by 2 bases and the J gene end by 3 bases; junction bases not matched to a gene: 7. From germline, CDR1 is MNHEY and CDR2 SVGEGT. The CDR3 region has the DNA TGTGCCAGCAGTTACGGGTCTAGCGGTATCTACAATGAGCAGTTCTTC. Protein: CASSYGSSGIYNEQFF.

The V and J genes are TRBV29-1 and TRBJ2-7, with a tentative D call TRBD2 (5 bases). The germline V and J ends were trimmed by 5 bases and 3 bases, with 14 bases remaining between them. CDR3 length: 13 residues. The germline gives CDR1 SQVTM, CDR2 ANQGSEA. DNA for the CDR3: TGCAGCGTTTGTATGAGGGTGGACTACGAGCAGTACTTC. Translating it yields CSVCMRVDYEQYF.

This clone has a handful of counts. The V gene is TRBV5-6, the J gene TRBJ1-1; 7 bases align to TRBD1. The trim removed 3 bases at V and 8 bases at J, leaving 4 bases unmatched. The CDR3 runs 12 residues. CDR1 is SGHDT and CDR2 is YYEEEE in the germline V gene. The CDR3 sequence is CASSSYRGEAFF. Here the CDR3 DNA reads TGTGCCAGCAGCTCTTACAGGGGAGAAGCTTTCTTT.

A single count supports this clone. This sequence joins TRBV27 and TRBJ1-5, with a weak D call TRBD1 (6 bases). The CDR3 extends over 16 amino acids. Germline CDR1 reads MNHEY; CDR2 reads SMNVEV (reference sequence). The V gene lost 11 bases and the J gene lost 0 bases, with 20 bases spanning the gap. The CDR3 here is CAPGSRGTNSNQPQHF. The CDR3 DNA sequence: TGTGCCCCGGGGAGCAGAGGGACAAATAGCAATCAGCCCCAGCATTTT.